The clone carrying this TCR beta chain was counted many times. Its target is unknown. These data belong to a study of T cells after yellow fever vaccination. Study conclusions and caveats: It was a small share of clonotypes that appeared in both CD4 and CD8 compartments.

Template-switching 5'RACE yielded the TCR cDNA; a universal primer site and UMIs were added in the process. MiXCR, run by TCRdb on the 5' RACE reads, gives a single entry per CDR3 protein. The sample lists some 110,000 distinct CDR3 sequences, 8.4% seen once, with over 25% in the top ten. This CDR3 spans 17 amino acids. V lost 1 base and J lost 6; bases outside the gene matches: 15. Germline-derived CDR1 and CDR2 are SGHVS and FNYEAQ. The chain recombines TRBV7-6 with TRBJ2-7; 7 bases line up with TRBD2. The TCR comes from a young man who received the YFV17D yellow fever vaccine. The sample in question was CD8+ T cells sorted from PBMCs, obtained 45 days after the yellow fever booster vaccination. CDR3 protein: CASSLGAASGGRREQYF. The CDR3 DNA is TGTGCCAGCAGCTTAGGAGCGGCTAGCGGAGGCAGGCGCGAGCAGTACTTC.